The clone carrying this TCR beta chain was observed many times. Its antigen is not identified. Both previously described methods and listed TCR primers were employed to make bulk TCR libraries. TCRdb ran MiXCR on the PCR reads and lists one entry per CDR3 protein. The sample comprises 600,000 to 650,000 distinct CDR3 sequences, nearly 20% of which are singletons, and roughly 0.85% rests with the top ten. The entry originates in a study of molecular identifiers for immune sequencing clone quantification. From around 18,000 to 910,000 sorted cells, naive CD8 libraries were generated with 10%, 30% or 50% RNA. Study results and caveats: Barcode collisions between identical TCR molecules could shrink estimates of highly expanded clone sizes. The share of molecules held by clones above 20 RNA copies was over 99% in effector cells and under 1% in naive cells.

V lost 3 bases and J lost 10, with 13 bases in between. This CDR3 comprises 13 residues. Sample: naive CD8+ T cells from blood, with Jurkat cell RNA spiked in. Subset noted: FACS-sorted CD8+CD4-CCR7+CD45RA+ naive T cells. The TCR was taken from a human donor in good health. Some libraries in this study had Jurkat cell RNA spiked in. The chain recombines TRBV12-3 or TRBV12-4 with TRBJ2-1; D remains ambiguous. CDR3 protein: CASSLSLVGEQFF. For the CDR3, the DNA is TGTGCCAGCAGTTTGAGTTTGGTCGGGGAGCAGTTCTTC.